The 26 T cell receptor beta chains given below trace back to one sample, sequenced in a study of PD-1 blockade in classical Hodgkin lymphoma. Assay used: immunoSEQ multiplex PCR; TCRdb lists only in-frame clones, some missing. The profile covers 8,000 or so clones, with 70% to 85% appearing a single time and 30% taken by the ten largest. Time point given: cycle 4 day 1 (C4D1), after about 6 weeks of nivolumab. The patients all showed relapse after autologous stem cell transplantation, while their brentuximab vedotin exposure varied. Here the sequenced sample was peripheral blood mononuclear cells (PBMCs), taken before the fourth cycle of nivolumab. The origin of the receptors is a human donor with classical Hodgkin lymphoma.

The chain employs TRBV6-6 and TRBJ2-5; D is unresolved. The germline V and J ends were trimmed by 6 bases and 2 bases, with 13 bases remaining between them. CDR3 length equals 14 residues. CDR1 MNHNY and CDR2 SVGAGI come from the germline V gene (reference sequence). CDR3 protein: CASRASGSQETQYF. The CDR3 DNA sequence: TGTGCCAGCAGGGCTTCCGGAAGTCAAGAGACCCAGTACTTC.

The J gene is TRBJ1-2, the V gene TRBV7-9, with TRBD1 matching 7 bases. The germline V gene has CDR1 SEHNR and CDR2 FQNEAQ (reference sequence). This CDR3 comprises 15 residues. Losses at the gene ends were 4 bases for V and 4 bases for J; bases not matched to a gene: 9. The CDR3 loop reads CASSSGQTTSYGYTF. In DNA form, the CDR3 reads TGTGCCAGCAGCTCGGGACAGACAACCAGCTATGGCTACACCTTC.

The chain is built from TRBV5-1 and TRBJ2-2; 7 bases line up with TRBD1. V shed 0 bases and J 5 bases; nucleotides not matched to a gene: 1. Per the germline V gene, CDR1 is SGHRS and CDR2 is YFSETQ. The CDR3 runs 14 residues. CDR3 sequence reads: CASSLVQGTGELFF. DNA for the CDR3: TGCGCCAGCAGCTTGGTACAGGGGACCGGGGAGCTGTTTTTT.

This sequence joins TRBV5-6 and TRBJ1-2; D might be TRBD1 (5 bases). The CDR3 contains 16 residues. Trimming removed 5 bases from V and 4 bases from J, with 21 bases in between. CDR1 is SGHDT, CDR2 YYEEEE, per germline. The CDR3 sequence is CASSRERRQLVYGYTF. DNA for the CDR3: TGTGCCAGCAGTAGAGAACGGAGACAGTTAGTCTATGGCTACACCTTC.

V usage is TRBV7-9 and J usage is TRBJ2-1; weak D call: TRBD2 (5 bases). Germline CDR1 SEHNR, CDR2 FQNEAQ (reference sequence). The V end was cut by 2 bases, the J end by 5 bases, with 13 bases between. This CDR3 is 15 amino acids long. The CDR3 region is CASSLILAKHNEQFF. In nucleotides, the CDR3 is TGTGCCAGCAGCTTAATCCTAGCAAAACACAATGAGCAGTTCTTC.

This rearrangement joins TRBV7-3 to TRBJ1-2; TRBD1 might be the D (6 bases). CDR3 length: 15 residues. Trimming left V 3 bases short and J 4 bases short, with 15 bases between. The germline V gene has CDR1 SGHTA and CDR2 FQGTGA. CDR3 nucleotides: TGTGCCAGCAGCTTCTCCAGGGGAACATCCTATGGCTACACCTTC. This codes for CASSFSRGTSYGYTF.

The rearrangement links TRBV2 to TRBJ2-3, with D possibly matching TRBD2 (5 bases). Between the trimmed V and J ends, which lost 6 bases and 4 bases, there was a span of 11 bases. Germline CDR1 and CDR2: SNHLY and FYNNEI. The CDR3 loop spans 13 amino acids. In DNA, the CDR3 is TGTGCCAGCAGGTTGCGGGCACCAGATACGCAGTATTTT. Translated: CASRLRAPDTQYF.

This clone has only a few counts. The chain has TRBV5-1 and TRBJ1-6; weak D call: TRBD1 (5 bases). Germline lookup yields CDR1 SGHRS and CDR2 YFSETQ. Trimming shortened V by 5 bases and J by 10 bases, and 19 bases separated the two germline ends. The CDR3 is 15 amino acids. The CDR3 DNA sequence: TGCGCCAGCAGTCCATTCGGAAGGGGAGAATCACCCCTCCACTTT. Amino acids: CASSPFGRGESPLHF.

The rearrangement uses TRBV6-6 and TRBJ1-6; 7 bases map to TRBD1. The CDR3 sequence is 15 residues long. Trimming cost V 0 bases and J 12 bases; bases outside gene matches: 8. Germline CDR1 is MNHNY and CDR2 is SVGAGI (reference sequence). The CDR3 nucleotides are TGTGCCAGCAGTTACTCACCCGGTACAGGGGTACCCCTCCACTTT. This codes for CASSYSPGTGVPLHF.

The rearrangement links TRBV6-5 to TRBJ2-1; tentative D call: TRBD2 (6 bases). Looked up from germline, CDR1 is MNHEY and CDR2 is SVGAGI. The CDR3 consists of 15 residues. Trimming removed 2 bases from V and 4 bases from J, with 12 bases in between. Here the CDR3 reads CASSYAAGGYNEQFF. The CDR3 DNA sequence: TGTGCCAGCAGTTACGCTGCCGGGGGTTACAATGAGCAGTTCTTC.

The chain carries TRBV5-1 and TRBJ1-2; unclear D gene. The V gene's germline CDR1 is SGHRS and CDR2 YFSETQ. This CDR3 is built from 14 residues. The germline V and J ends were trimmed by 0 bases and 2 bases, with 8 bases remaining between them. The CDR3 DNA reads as TGCGCCAGCAGCTTGGATGTAGGCAACTATGGCTACACCTTC. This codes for CASSLDVGNYGYTF. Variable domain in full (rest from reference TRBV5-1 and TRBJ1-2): KAGVTQTPRYLIKTRGQQVTLSCSPISGHRSVSWYQQTPGQGLQFLFEYFSETQRNKGNFPGRFSGRQFSNSRSEMNVSTLELGDSALYLCASSLDVGNYGYTFGSGTRLTVV.

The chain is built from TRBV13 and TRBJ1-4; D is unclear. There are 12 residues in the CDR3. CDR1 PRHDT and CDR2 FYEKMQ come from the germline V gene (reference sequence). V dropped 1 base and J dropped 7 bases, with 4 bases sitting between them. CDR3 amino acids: CASSLDREKLFF. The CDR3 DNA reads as TGTGCCAGCAGCTTAGACCGTGAAAAACTGTTTTTT.

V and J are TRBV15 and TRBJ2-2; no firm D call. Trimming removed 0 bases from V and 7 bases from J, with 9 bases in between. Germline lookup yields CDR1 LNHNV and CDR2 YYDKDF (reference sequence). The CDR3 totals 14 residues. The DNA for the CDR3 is TGTGCCACCAGCAGAGATGGGGATCACGGGGAGCTGTTTTTT. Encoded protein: CATSRDGDHGELFF.

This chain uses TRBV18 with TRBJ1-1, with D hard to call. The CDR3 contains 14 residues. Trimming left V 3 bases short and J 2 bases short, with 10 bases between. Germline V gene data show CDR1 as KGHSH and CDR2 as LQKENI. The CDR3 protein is CASSPLGGNTEAFF. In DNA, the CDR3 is TGTGCCAGCTCACCTCTCGGAGGCAACACTGAAGCTTTCTTT.

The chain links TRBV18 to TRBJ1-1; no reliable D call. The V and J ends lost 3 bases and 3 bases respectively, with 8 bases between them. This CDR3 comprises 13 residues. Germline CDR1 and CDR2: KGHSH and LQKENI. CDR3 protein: CASSPPGDTEAFF. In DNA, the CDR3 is TGTGCCAGCTCACCTCCGGGTGACACTGAAGCTTTCTTT.

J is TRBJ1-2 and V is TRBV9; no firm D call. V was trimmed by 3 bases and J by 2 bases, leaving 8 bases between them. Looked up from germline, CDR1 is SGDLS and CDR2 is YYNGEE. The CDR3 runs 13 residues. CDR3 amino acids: CASSDRGNYGYTF. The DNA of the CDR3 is TGTGCCAGCAGCGATAGAGGGAACTATGGCTACACCTTC.

The CDR3 DNA reads as TGCGCCAGCAGCTTGGCCGGCCCCAGCTCTGGAAACACCATATATTTT. It codes for CASSLAGPSSGNTIYF. The chain joins TRBV5-1 to TRBJ1-3; no clear D. Germline CDR1 and CDR2: SGHRS and YFSETQ. This CDR3 contains 16 residues. V lost 0 bases and J 0 bases, leaving 10 bases between the germline ends.

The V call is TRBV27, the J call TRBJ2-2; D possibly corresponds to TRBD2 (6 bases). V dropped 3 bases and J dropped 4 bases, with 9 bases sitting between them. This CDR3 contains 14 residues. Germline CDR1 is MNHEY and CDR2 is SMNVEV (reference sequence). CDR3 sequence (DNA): TGTGCCAGCAGTTTTACCGGGGGCACCGGGGAGCTGTTTTTT. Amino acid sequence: CASSFTGGTGELFF.

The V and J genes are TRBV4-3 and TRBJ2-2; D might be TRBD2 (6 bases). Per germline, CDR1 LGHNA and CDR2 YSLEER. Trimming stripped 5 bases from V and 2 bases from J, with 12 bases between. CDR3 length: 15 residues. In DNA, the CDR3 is TGCGCCAGCAGCTTGCGGGGTCCTAACACCGGGGAGCTGTTTTTT. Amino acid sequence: CASSLRGPNTGELFF.

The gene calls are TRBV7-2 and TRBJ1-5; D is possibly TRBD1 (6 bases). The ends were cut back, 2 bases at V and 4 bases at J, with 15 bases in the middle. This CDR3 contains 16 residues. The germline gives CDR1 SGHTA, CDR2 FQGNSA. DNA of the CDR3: TGTGCCAGCAGCTTATTTGGGGCGGGGGCTAATCAGCCCCAGCATTTT. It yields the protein CASSLFGAGANQPQHF.

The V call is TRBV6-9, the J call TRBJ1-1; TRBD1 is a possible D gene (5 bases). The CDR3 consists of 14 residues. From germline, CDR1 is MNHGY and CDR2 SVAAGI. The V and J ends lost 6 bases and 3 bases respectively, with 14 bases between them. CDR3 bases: TGTGCCAGCAGCCTGGGGCCCATGGACACTGAAGCTTTCTTT. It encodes CASSLGPMDTEAFF.

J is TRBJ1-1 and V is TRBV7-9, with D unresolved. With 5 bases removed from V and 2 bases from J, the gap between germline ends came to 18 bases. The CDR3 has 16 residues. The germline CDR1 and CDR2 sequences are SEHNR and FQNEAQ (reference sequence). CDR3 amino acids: CASSTRLWEVNTEAFF. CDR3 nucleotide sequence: TGTGCCAGCAGCACCCGACTCTGGGAGGTAAACACTGAAGCTTTCTTT.

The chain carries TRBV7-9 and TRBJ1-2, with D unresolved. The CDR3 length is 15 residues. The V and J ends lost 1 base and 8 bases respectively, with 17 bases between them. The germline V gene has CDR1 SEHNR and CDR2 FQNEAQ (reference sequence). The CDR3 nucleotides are TGTGCCAGCAGCTTAGGGTCCGGGGTCTATACCGGCTACACCTTC. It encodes CASSLGSGVYTGYTF.

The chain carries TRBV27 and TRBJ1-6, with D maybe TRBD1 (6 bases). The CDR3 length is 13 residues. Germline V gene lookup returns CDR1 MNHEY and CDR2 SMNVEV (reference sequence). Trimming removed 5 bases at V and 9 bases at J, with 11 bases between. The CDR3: CASSQQGPSPLHF. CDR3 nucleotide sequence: TGTGCCAGCAGTCAACAGGGTCCTTCACCCCTCCACTTT.

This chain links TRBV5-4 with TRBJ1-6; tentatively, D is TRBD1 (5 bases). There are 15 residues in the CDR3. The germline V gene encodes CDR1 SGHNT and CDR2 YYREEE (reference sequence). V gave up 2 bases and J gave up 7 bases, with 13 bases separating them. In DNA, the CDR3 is TGTGCCAGCAGCTTTGAAGGGGCCAGGAATTCACCCCTCCACTTT. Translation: CASSFEGARNSPLHF.

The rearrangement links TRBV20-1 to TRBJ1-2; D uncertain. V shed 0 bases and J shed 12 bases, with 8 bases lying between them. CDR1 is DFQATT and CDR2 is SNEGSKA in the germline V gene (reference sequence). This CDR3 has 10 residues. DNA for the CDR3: TGCAGTGCTAGAGATCTTCAGGACACCTTC. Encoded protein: CSARDLQDTF.